This TCR beta chain was identified during a study of blood T cell repertoires in COVID-19. In the study overall: Some COVID-19 samples were acute and others convalescent; all came from the United States, Italy and Spain. The analysed material was cDNA or gDNA that came from T cells, B-cell-depleted T cells, or PBMCs.

This CDR3 spans 16 amino acids. Germline CDR1 is LGHDT and CDR2 is YNNKEL (reference sequence). The V segment lost 1 base and the J segment 2 bases; nucleotides outside the gene matches: 6. In the authors' workflow: Counts of nucleated cells, estimated from reference gene primer amplification, were obtained. Profiling relied on immunoSEQ multiplex PCR, and the TCRdb table lists in-frame clones only, not all of them. The V and J calls and clone size come from that table; D and trimming were worked out from the DNA. The sample consists of about 330,000 clones, roughly 90% of them appearing once. The receptor's source is a woman aged 45-65 years with active or convalescent COVID-19. Sequencing input: peripheral blood. The rearrangement uses TRBV3-1 (or the pseudogene TRBV3-2) and TRBJ2-7; 9 nucleotides agree with TRBD1. This CDR3 reads CASSQGLDRGAYEQYF. The DNA of the CDR3 is TGTGCCAGCAGCCAAGGTCTGGACAGGGGCGCCTACGAGCAGTACTTC.